A single sample is the source of the 13 T cell receptor beta chains below, sequenced in a study of T cell responses to AZD1222 COVID-19 vaccine. This table comes from immunoSEQ multiplex PCR, and its TCRdb copy is limited to in-frame clones, with some not included. The table lists just over 150,000 clones, 90% to 95% of them singletons. The specimen was peripheral blood, collected 28 days after the second AZD1222 dose. All receptors come from an adult who received the AZD1222 COVID-19 vaccine.

CDR3 DNA: TGTGCCGCAAAGGCGGGGACAGTCGAGAACACTGAAGCTTTCTTT. Its protein is CAAKAGTVENTEAFF. The rearrangement links TRBV19 to TRBJ1-1; TRBD1 agrees at 7 bases. V shed 11 bases, J shed 1 base, and the junction held 13 bases outside the gene matches. The CDR3 runs to 15 residues. Germline-derived CDR1 and CDR2 are LNHDA and SQIVND (reference sequence). The complete variable domain, with remaining parts taken from reference TRBV19 and TRBJ1-1, reads DGGITQSPKYLFRKEGQNVTLSCEQNLNHDAMYWYRQDPGQGLRLIYYSQIVNDFQKGDIAEGYSVSREKKESFPLTVTSAQKNPTAFYLCAAKAGTVENTEAFFGQGTRLTVV.

CDR3 bases: TGTGCCAGCAGTTTATCGGCGTCAGGACAGGGCGGCGGCTACACCTTC. It codes for CASSLSASGQGGGYTF. The chain joins TRBV27 to TRBJ1-2; 8 nucleotides align to TRBD1. The trim removed 0 bases at V and 8 bases at J, leaving 11 bases unmatched. The CDR3 is made up of 16 amino acids. Germline lookup yields CDR1 MNHEY and CDR2 SMNVEV (reference sequence).

The chain employs TRBV5-6 and TRBJ2-5, with D maybe TRBD1 (5 bases). The V and J ends lost 0 bases and 4 bases respectively, with 13 bases between them. Germline assignment: CDR1 SGHDT and CDR2 YYEEEE. The CDR3 is made up of 15 amino acids. CDR3: CASSLGQSLGETQYF. The DNA for the CDR3 is TGTGCCAGCAGCTTGGGACAGTCCTTGGGAGAGACCCAGTACTTC.

This chain joins TRBV10-3 and TRBJ2-7, with D perhaps matching TRBD2 (6 bases). The CDR3 contains 14 residues. Germline V gene sequence: CDR1 ENHRY, CDR2 SYGVKD. Trimming cost V 6 bases and J 1 base, with 13 bases left between them. This chain's CDR3 is CAISGGRGSYEQYF. The CDR3 bases are TGTGCCATCAGCGGGGGAAGGGGTTCCTACGAGCAGTACTTC.

The genes are TRBV12-3 or TRBV12-4 and TRBJ1-5; D is unresolved. Trimming removed 6 bases from V and 11 bases from J, with 11 bases in between. The CDR3 extends over 11 amino acids. In DNA form, the CDR3 reads TGTGCCAGCAGCTTGGAAGGGACCCAGCATTTT. Translation gives CASSLEGTQHF.

This CDR3 reads CSVEDREGQGVLWTDTQYF. CDR3 DNA: TGCAGCGTTGAAGATCGGGAGGGACAGGGGGTTTTGTGGACAGATACGCAGTATTTT. This chain uses TRBV29-1 with TRBJ2-3; 11 bases agree with TRBD1. The trim removed 0 bases at V and 3 bases at J, leaving 14 bases unmatched. Germline V gene sequence: CDR1 SQVTM, CDR2 ANQGSEA. The CDR3 has 19 amino acids.

The chain joins TRBV6-4 to TRBJ2-3; D is possibly TRBD2 (5 bases). CDR3 length: 14 residues. The germline V gene encodes CDR1 MRHNA and CDR2 SNTAGT. Between the trimmed V and J ends, which lost 5 bases and 3 bases, there was a span of 12 bases. The CDR3 here is CASSSSYPTDTQYF. The CDR3 nucleotides read TGTGCCAGCAGTTCTAGCTACCCGACAGATACGCAGTATTTT.

J is TRBJ1-2 and V is TRBV7-8; the D gene is possibly TRBD1 (6 bases). This CDR3 region has 15 residues. V was shortened by 5 bases and J by 8 bases, with 21 bases between the two germline ends. Germline lookup yields CDR1 SGHVS and CDR2 FQNEAQ. Here the CDR3 DNA reads TGTGCCAGCAGCCGAGCAATCCCCGCAGGGGCAGGCTACACCTTC. This gives the protein CASSRAIPAGAGYTF. The full variable domain, rest sourced from reference TRBV7-8 and TRBJ1-2, is GAGVSQSPRYKVAKRGQDVALRCDPISGHVSLFWYQQALGQGPEFLTYFQNEAQLDKSGLPSDRFFAERPEGSVSTLKIQRTQQEDSAVYLCASSRAIPAGAGYTFGSGTRLTVV.

This chain uses TRBV30 with TRBJ1-6; 7 bases are shared with TRBD1. The J segment lost 10 bases and the V segment lost 4 bases, leaving 13 bases of the junction unmatched. This CDR3 has 15 amino acids. CDR1 and CDR2 from the germline V gene are GTSNPN and SVGIG (reference sequence). CDR3: CAWKDQGVLGSPLHF. The CDR3 DNA sequence: TGTGCCTGGAAAGATCAGGGGGTTTTGGGGTCACCCCTCCACTTT.

The chain couples TRBV18 to TRBJ2-1; 14 bases fit TRBD2. The V and J ends lost 6 bases and 3 bases, in that order; junction bases with no gene match: 13. Per the germline V gene, CDR1 is KGHSH and CDR2 is LQKENI. The CDR3 loop spans 19 amino acids. CDR3 protein: CASSIPRGLAGADYNEQFF. For the CDR3, the DNA is TGTGCCAGCTCGATTCCAAGGGGACTAGCGGGAGCGGACTACAATGAGCAGTTCTTC.

The genes are TRBV7-9 and TRBJ2-3; D not certain. Germline V lookup: CDR1 SEHNR, CDR2 FQNEAQ (reference sequence). Deletions cut 2 bases from V and 6 bases from J, with 12 bases between. The CDR3 length is 14 residues. CDR3: CASSLLGKEDTQYF. CDR3 in DNA: TGTGCCAGCAGCTTACTGGGAAAGGAGGATACGCAGTATTTT.

This chain joins TRBV5-5 and TRBJ1-4; 10 positions agree with TRBD1. This CDR3 comprises 15 residues. The V segment lost 0 bases and the J segment 11 bases; nucleotides outside the gene matches: 7. The V gene's germline CDR1 is SGHKS and CDR2 YYEKEE (reference sequence). CDR3 bases: TGTGCCAGCAGCTTGGGCGGGACAGGGGATCTTAAACTGTTTTTT. Encoded protein: CASSLGGTGDLKLFF.

V is TRBV4-1 and J is TRBJ2-1; the match to TRBD1 covers 7 bases. Germline V gene lookup returns CDR1 MGHRA and CDR2 YSYEKL. The CDR3 length is 15 residues. After removal of 2 bases from V and 8 bases from J, the junction contained 9 bases not matched to a gene. CDR3 sequence: CASSQIGTAPDEQFF. In nucleotides, the CDR3 is TGCGCCAGCAGCCAAATTGGGACAGCCCCGGATGAGCAGTTCTTC.